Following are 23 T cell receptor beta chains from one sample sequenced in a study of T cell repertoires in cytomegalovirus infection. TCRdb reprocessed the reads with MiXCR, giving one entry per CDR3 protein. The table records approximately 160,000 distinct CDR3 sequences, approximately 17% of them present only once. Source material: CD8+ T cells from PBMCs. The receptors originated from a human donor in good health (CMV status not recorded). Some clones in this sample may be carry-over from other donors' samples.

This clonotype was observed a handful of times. The CDR3: CASSPVGNYGYTF. CDR3 nucleotides: TGTGCCAGCAGCCCTGTGGGCAACTATGGCTACACCTTC. The chain is built from TRBV7-2 and TRBJ1-2, with D unresolved. V was shortened by 5 bases and J by 2 bases, with 9 bases between the two germline ends. This CDR3 has 13 residues. In germline, CDR1 is SGHTA, CDR2 FQGNSA.

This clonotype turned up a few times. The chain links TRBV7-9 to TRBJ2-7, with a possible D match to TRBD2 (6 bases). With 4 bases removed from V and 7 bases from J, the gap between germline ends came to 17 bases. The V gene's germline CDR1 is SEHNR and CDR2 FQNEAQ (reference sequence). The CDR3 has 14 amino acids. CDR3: CASSYTKEGNEQYF. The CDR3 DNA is TGTGCCAGCAGCTATACCAAGGAGGGGAATGAGCAGTACTTC.

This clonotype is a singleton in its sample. CDR3 DNA: TGTGCCAGCAGCCCGGGGGTAAGCTCCTACAATGAGCAGTTCTTC. It specifies CASSPGVSSYNEQFF. The chain recombines TRBV13 with TRBJ2-1, with D tentatively TRBD2 (6 bases). CDR3 size: 15 residues. Deletions cut 5 bases from V and 0 bases from J, with 11 bases between. From germline, CDR1 is PRHDT and CDR2 FYEKMQ (reference sequence).

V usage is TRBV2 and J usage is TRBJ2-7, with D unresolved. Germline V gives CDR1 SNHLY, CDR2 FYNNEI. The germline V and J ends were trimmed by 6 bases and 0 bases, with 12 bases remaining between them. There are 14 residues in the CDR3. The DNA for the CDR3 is TGTGCCAGCAGAGGACGGCCGAGCTCCTACGAGCAGTACTTC. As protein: CASRGRPSSYEQYF.

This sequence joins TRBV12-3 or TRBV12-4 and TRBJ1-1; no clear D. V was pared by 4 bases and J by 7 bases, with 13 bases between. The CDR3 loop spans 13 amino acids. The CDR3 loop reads CASSSSVGLEAFF. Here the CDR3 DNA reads TGTGCCAGCAGTTCCTCGGTAGGTCTTGAAGCTTTCTTT.

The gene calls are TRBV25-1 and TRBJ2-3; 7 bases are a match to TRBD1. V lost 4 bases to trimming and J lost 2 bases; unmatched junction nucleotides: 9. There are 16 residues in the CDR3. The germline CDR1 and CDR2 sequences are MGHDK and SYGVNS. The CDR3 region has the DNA TGTGCCAGCAGTGTTCAGGGGGTCTTGTCCACAGATACGCAGTATTTT. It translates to CASSVQGVLSTDTQYF.

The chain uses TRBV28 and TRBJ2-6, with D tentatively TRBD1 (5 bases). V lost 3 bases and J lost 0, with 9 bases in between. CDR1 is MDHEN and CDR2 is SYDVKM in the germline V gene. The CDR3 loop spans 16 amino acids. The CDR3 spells CASSLQGFSGANVLTF. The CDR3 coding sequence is TGTGCCAGCAGTTTGCAGGGCTTCTCTGGGGCCAACGTCCTGACTTTC.

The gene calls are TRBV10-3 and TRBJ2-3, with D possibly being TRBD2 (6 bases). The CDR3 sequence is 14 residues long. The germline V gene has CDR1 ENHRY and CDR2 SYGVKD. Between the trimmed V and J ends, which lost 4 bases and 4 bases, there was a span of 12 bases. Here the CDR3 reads CAISGAGGADTQYF. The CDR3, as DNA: TGTGCCATCAGTGGGGCAGGAGGGGCAGATACGCAGTATTTT.

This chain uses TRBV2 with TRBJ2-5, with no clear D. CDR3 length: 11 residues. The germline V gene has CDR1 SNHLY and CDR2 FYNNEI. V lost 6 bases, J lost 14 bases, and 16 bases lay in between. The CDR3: CASRLILTRYF. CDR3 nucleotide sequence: TGTGCCAGCAGACTCATTCTCACCCGCTACTTC.

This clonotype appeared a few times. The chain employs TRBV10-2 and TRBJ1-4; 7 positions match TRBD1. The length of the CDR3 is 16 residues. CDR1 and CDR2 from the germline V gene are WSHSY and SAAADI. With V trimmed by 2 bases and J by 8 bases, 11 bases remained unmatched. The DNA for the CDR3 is TGCGCCAGCAGTGAGCTTGGGACAGCGGTTTCAGAAAAACTGTTTTTT. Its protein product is CASSELGTAVSEKLFF.

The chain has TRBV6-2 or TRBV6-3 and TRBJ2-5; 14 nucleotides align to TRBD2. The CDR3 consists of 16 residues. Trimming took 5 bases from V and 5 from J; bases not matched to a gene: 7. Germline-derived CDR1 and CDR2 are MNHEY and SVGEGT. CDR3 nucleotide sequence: TGTGCCAGCAGTGCTCCGGGACTAGCGGGAGTCGAGACCCAGTACTTC. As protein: CASSAPGLAGVETQYF.

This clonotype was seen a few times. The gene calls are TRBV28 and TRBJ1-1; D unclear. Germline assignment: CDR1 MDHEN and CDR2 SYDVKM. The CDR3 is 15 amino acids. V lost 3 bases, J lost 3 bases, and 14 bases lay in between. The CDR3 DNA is TGTGCCAGCAGTTTTGTAGGGCGGAGGGACACTGAAGCTTTCTTT. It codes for CASSFVGRRDTEAFF.

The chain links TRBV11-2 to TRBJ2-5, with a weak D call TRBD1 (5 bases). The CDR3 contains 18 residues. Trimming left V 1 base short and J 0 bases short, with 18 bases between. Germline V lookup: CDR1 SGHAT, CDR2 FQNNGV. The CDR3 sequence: CASSLGDRPYLNQETQYF. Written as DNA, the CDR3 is TGTGCCAGCAGCTTAGGCGACAGACCTTACCTGAACCAAGAGACCCAGTACTTC.

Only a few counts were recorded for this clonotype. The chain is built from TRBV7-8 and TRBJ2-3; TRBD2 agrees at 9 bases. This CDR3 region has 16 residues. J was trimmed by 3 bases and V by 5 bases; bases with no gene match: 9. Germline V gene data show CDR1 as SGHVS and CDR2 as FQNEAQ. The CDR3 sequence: CASSPSGSGSTDTQYF. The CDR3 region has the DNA TGTGCCAGCAGCCCCTCCGGTAGCGGGAGTACAGATACGCAGTATTTT.

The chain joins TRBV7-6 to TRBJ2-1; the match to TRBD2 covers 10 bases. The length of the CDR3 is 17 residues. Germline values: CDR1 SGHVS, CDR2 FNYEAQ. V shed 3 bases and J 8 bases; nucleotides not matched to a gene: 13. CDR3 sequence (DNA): TGTGCCAGCAGCTTCGGGGGATCTAGCGGGAGTTTGTATGAGCAGTTCTTC. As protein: CASSFGGSSGSLYEQFF. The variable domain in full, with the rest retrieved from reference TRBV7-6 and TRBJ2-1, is GAGVSQSPRYKVTKRGQDVALRCDPISGHVSLYWYRQALGQGPEFLTYFNYEAQQDKSGLPNDRFSAERPEGSISTLTIQRTEQRDSAMYRCASSFGGSSGSLYEQFFGPGTRLTVL.

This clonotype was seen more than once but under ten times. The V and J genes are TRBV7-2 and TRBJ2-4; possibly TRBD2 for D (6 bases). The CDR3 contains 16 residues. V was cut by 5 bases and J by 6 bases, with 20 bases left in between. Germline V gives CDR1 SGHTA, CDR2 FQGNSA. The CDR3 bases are TGTGCCAGCAGCGTGAGCGGGCGACAGTACGGAAACATTCAGTACTTC. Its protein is CASSVSGRQYGNIQYF.

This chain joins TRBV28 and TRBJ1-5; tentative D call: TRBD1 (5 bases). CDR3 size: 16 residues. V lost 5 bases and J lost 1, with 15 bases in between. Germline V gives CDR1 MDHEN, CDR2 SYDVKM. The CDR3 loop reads CASSPRRGLSNQPQHF. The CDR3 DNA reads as TGTGCCAGCAGTCCCCGCCGGGGCTTAAGCAATCAGCCCCAGCATTTT.

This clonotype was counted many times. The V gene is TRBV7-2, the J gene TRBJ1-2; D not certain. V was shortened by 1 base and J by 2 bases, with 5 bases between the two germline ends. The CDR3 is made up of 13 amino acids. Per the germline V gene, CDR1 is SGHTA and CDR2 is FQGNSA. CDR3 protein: CASSLGGNYGYTF. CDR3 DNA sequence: TGTGCCAGCAGCTTAGGAGGGAACTATGGCTACACCTTC.

The CDR3 DNA follows: TGTGCCAGCAGCCTGGCCATCTATAATTCACCCCTCCACTTT. Translation gives CASSLAIYNSPLHF. The chain couples TRBV7-8 to TRBJ1-6; no firm D call. CDR1 SGHVS and CDR2 FQNEAQ come from the germline V gene. The CDR3 is 14 amino acids. The germline V and J ends were trimmed by 5 bases and 3 bases, with 8 bases remaining between them.

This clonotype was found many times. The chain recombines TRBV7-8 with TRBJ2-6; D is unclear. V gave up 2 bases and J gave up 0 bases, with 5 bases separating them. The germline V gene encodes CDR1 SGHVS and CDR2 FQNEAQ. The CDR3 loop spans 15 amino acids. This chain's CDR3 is CASSLLFSGANVLTF. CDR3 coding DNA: TGTGCCAGCAGCTTACTCTTCTCTGGGGCCAACGTCCTGACTTTC.

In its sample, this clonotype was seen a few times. The CDR3 reads CSATEFGYTF. The CDR3 coding sequence is TGCAGTGCTACCGAATTTGGCTACACCTTC. The genes are TRBV20-1 and TRBJ1-2; D is undetermined. CDR3 length equals 10 residues. CDR1 is DFQATT and CDR2 is SNEGSKA in the germline V gene (reference sequence). Trimming left V 4 bases short and J 7 bases short, with 7 bases between.

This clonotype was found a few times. Here the CDR3 DNA reads TGTGCCAGCAGGGGCACTAGCGGCTACACCTTC. Residues: CASRGTSGYTF. V is TRBV9 and J is TRBJ1-2; D is uncertain. Germline V lookup: CDR1 SGDLS, CDR2 YYNGEE. The ends were cut back, 5 bases at V and 8 bases at J, with 10 bases in the middle. The CDR3 length is 11 residues.

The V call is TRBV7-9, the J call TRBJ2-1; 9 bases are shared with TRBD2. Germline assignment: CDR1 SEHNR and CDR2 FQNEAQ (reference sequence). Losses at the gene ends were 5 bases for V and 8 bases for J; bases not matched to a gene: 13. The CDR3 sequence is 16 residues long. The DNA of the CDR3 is TGTGCCAGCAGCCCACGCGGGGGGGGGAGGAAGTATGAGCAGTTCTTC. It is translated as CASSPRGGGRKYEQFF.